These 17 T cell receptor beta chains came from one sample sequenced in a study of T cells in Graves' hyperthyroidism and ophthalmopathy. RNA transcripts gave rise to amplified TCR beta CDR3 regions. HTBI primers were employed in a first-round RT-PCR of the TCR CDR3. TCRdb reprocessed the multiplex PCR reads via MiXCR and lists one record per CDR3 protein. The top ten hold roughly 8.3% of the sample, which has about 360,000 distinct CDR3 sequences, over 10% seen once. The sequenced material came from blood. The receptor set was obtained from a young woman with Graves' hyperthyroidism.

This clonotype was detected ten times or more. The chain recombines TRBV28 with TRBJ1-2; 8 positions agree with TRBD1. The CDR3 spans 16 residues. Per the germline V gene, CDR1 is MDHEN and CDR2 is SYDVKM. The trim removed 5 bases at V and 8 bases at J, leaving 16 bases unmatched. Here the CDR3 DNA reads TGTGCCAGCAGTCCCGGACAGGGCATCTCCGGGGGGGGCTACACCTTC. Translated, it gives CASSPGQGISGGGYTF.

At least ten counts were recorded for this clonotype. This rearrangement joins TRBV15 to TRBJ1-5, with unresolved D. The length of the CDR3 is 15 residues. Trimming removed 0 bases at V and 9 bases at J, with 15 bases between. Germline V gene data show CDR1 as LNHNV and CDR2 as YYDKDF (reference sequence). The CDR3 loop is CATSRDPGFPRPQHF. CDR3 in DNA: TGTGCCACCAGCAGAGATCCGGGATTTCCCCGGCCCCAGCATTTT.

There are a few counts of this clonotype. This sequence joins TRBV24-1 and TRBJ1-5, with TRBD1 identical over 8 bases. The CDR3 runs 16 residues. V dropped 4 bases and J dropped 3; count of bases not matched to a gene: 7. Germline values: CDR1 KGHDR, CDR2 SFDVKD. The CDR3: CATSDPGQGHNQPQHF. The CDR3 DNA reads TGTGCCACCAGTGACCCTGGACAGGGCCACAATCAGCCCCAGCATTTT.

This clonotype appeared many times. CDR3 sequence: CSVSGSTSGGPQETQYF. For the CDR3, the DNA is TGCAGCGTCTCCGGGTCTACTAGCGGGGGCCCTCAAGAGACCCAGTACTTC. This chain connects TRBV29-1 to TRBJ2-5; 11 bases are shared with TRBD2. This CDR3 is built from 17 residues. Germline V gene sequence: CDR1 SQVTM, CDR2 ANQGSEA. V gave up 6 bases and J gave up 2 bases; unmatched junction bases: 14.

This clonotype was recorded at least ten times. The chain has TRBV5-5 and TRBJ1-6, with D tentatively TRBD1 (6 bases). The germline V and J ends were trimmed by 1 base and 8 bases, with 13 bases remaining between them. In germline, CDR1 is SGHKS, CDR2 YYEKEE (reference sequence). The CDR3 loop spans 15 amino acids. CDR3 region: CASSLRGGLDSPLHF. The CDR3 nucleotides read TGTGCCAGCAGCTTGAGGGGGGGCCTTGATTCACCCCTCCACTTT.

This clonotype was recorded many times. The chain has TRBV12-3 or TRBV12-4 and TRBJ1-5; D unresolved. The CDR3 runs to 12 residues. Trimming left V 5 bases short and J 4 bases short, with 6 bases between. As DNA, the CDR3 is TGTGCCAGCAGTGGAGTTAATCAGCCCCAGCATTTT. Residues: CASSGVNQPQHF.

This clonotype was recorded at least ten times. J is TRBJ1-1 and V is TRBV20-1; 12 bases are a match to TRBD1. J was trimmed by 1 base and V by 1 base; bases with no gene match: 7. This CDR3 is 17 amino acids long. Germline values: CDR1 DFQATT, CDR2 SNEGSKA (reference sequence). The CDR3 region is CSARGPGQGAGNTEAFF. CDR3 DNA sequence: TGCAGTGCTAGAGGGCCGGGACAGGGGGCCGGGAACACTGAAGCTTTCTTT.

A remark on this clonotype: This may arise from a read error, as a much more abundant clone is one base away. This sequence joins TRBV12-3 or TRBV12-4 and TRBJ2-2, with D possibly being TRBD2 (5 bases). There are 13 residues in the CDR3. This CDR3 reads CASSFRVAGELLF. Written as DNA, the CDR3 is TGTGCCAGCAGTTTTCGGGTTGCCGGGGAGCTGCTTTTT.

This clonotype showed up many times. The rearrangement links TRBV12-3 or TRBV12-4 to TRBJ1-6; D uncertain. The CDR3 is 14 residues long. Trimming left V 3 bases short and J 10 bases short, with 13 bases between. As DNA, the CDR3 is TGTGCCAGCAGTTTGAATGGTCCCAGATCACCCCTCCACTTT. Translation: CASSLNGPRSPLHF.

The genes are TRBV20-1 and TRBJ1-5, with D possibly TRBD1 on 5 matching bases. V lost 4 bases and J 1 base, leaving 14 bases between the germline ends. The CDR3 spans 15 residues. Per the germline V gene, CDR1 is DFQATT and CDR2 is SNEGSKA (reference sequence). CDR3 residues: CSATSPRDSNQPQHF. CDR3 coding DNA: TGCAGTGCTACCTCCCCCCGGGACAGCAATCAGCCCCAGCATTTT.

This clonotype was counted ten times or more. The V and J genes are TRBV18 and TRBJ1-3; unclear D gene. The germline V gene has CDR1 KGHSH and CDR2 LQKENI. The ends were cut back, 3 bases at V and 0 bases at J, with 9 bases in the middle. The CDR3 covers 15 residues. CDR3 residues: CASSPVRNSGNTIYF. The CDR3 coding sequence is TGTGCCAGCTCACCGGTTCGGAACTCTGGAAACACCATATATTTT.

This clonotype was recorded many times. The gene calls are TRBV15 and TRBJ1-6; 7 bases match TRBD1. Germline loops: CDR1 LNHNV, CDR2 YYDKDF (reference sequence). Trimming at V came to 3 bases and at J to 8 bases, leaving 7 bases not matched to a gene. CDR3 length: 15 residues. The CDR3: CATSRGAGGDSPLHF. The CDR3 region has the DNA TGTGCCACCAGCAGGGGGGCAGGGGGTGATTCACCCCTCCACTTT.

This clonotype was picked up many times. The V and J genes are TRBV30 and TRBJ1-1; 9 nucleotides match TRBD1. J gave up 5 bases and V 1 base, and 14 bases lay outside the gene matches. Per the germline V gene, CDR1 is GTSNPN and CDR2 is SVGIG (reference sequence). The CDR3 covers 17 residues. For the CDR3, the DNA is TGTGCCTGGAGTGGTTACAACAGGGGGCGGGTATGGACTGAAGCTTTCTTT. Translating gives CAWSGYNRGRVWTEAFF.

Only one count was recorded for this clonotype. This rearrangement joins TRBV19 to TRBJ1-1; D is possibly TRBD1 (5 bases). V lost 6 bases and J 5 bases, leaving 13 bases between the germline ends. CDR3 length equals 13 residues. The germline V gene encodes CDR1 LNHDA and CDR2 SQIVND (reference sequence). DNA for the CDR3: TGTGCCAGTAGGGGACTCGGGGGGACTGAAGCTTTCTTT. Translating it yields CASRGLGGTEAFF. Variable domain in full (rest from reference TRBV19 and TRBJ1-1): DGGITQSPKYLFRKEGQNVTLSCEQNLNHDAMYWYRQDPGQGLRLIYYSQIVNDFQKGDIAEGYSVSREKKESFPLTVTSAQKNPTAFYLCASRGLGGTEAFFGQGTRLTVV.

This clonotype was counted only a few times. A much more abundant neighbour one base away suggests this may be a read error. The chain joins TRBV30 to TRBJ2-3; D remains ambiguous. Germline loops: CDR1 GTSNPN, CDR2 SVGIG (reference sequence). The CDR3 extends over 13 amino acids. In nucleotides, the CDR3 is TGTGCCTGGAGGACTGAATCCACAGATGCGCAGTATTTT. It encodes CAWRTESTDAQYF.

V gene TRBV12-3 or TRBV12-4 combines with J gene TRBJ2-3; TRBD2 aligns across 10 bases. V shed 2 bases, J shed 4 bases, and the junction held 6 bases outside the gene matches. CDR3 size: 16 residues. The CDR3 reads CASSLKGTSDPDTQYF. CDR3 sequence (DNA): TGTGCCAGCAGTTTAAAAGGGACTAGCGATCCAGATACGCAGTATTTT.

This clonotype was found many times. The CDR3: CASSLVGASYGYTF. The CDR3 bases are TGTGCCAGCAGCTTAGTAGGAGCGTCTTATGGCTACACCTTC. V gene TRBV7-8 combines with J gene TRBJ1-2; D not certain. This CDR3 comprises 14 residues. In germline, CDR1 is SGHVS, CDR2 FQNEAQ. Between the trimmed V and J ends, which lost 1 base and 5 bases, there was a span of 11 bases.